These T cell receptor beta chains were read from a single sample in a study of blood T cell repertoires in COVID-19. Generated by immunoSEQ multiplex PCR, the TCRdb table keeps only in-frame clones and is missing some. The sample has about 200,000 clones, approximately 83% seen once. What was sequenced was peripheral blood. All receptors derive from a middle-aged woman with active or convalescent COVID-19. Each CDR3 is given with its conserved first and last residue. The D gene is left open where the match is weak. Some rows mark clone size as missing; the rest say once, few, many or name a class of expanded clone.

v_call	j_call	clone_size	d_call	cdr3_aa	cdr3_nt
TRBV2	TRBJ1-6	-	TRBD1	CASRAGQSNSPLHF	TGTGCCAGCAGGGCGGGACAGAGTAATTCACCCCTCCACTTT
TRBV28	TRBJ1-4	-	TRBD1	CASSPSYRTGDEKLFF	TGTGCCAGCAGTCCGTCCTATCGGACAGGGGACGAAAAACTGTTTTTT
TRBV6-5	TRBJ2-3	-	TRBD1	CASSPGQGTDTQYF	TGTGCCAGCAGCCCGGGACAGGGCACAGATACGCAGTATTTT
TRBV9	TRBJ2-3	-	-	CASSARDSRTDTQYF	TGTGCCAGCAGCGCCCGGGACTCCCGCACAGATACGCAGTATTTT
TRBV19	TRBJ2-7	-	-	CASSTTKLSASYEQYF	TGTGCCAGTAGTACTACCAAGTTGTCAGCGTCCTACGAGCAGTACTTC
TRBV28	TRBJ1-2	-	-	CASRETNYGYTF	TGTGCCAGCAGAGAGACTAACTATGGCTACACCTTC
TRBV21-1	TRBJ2-3	-	-	CASSKAPYTAPSGCTDTQYF	TGTGCCAGCAGCAAAGCCCCCTACACCGCACCTAGCGGATGCACAGATACGCAGTATTTT
TRBV11-2	TRBJ1-2	-	-	CASSLELEGRQGYTF	TGTGCCAGCAGCTTAGAGTTGGAGGGGAGGCAGGGCTACACCTTC
TRBV19	TRBJ1-5	-	TRBD1	CASKDRGGQAYQPQHF	TGTGCCAGTAAGGACAGGGGAGGCCAGGCGTATCAGCCCCAGCATTTT
TRBV18	TRBJ1-3	-	-	CASSPTGSAGNTIYF	TGTGCCAGCTCACCAACAGGGTCAGCAGGAAACACCATATATTTT
TRBV9	TRBJ1-2	few	-	CASSVNLNYGYTF	TGTGCCAGCAGCGTAAATCTTAACTATGGCTACACCTTC
TRBV9	TRBJ2-7	-	-	CASSARLDYSYEQYF	TGTGCCAGCAGCGCAAGACTGGACTACTCCTACGAGCAGTACTTC
TRBV5-1	TRBJ2-2	-	TRBD2	CASSSLLTSGIGSGTGELFF	TGCGCCAGCAGCTCCCTGTTGACTAGCGGGATCGGATCGGGCACCGGGGAGCTGTTTTTT
TRBV30	TRBJ1-6	-	-	CAWSGTASYNSPLHF	TGTGCCTGGAGTGGGACAGCCTCCTATAATTCACCCCTCCACTTT
TRBV9	TRBJ2-7	-	TRBD1	CASSVEQGPYYEQYF	TGTGCCAGCAGCGTAGAACAGGGGCCATACTACGAGCAGTACTTC
TRBV27	TRBJ1-2	-	-	CASTPSSGYRMAGYTF	TGTGCCAGCACCCCATCTTCTGGGTACAGGATGGCGGGCTACACCTTC
TRBV9	TRBJ2-3	few	-	CASSVGAGGGADTQYF	TGTGCCAGCAGCGTAGGCGCTGGAGGGGGGGCAGATACGCAGTATTTT
TRBV3-1/TRBV3-2	TRBJ1-3	-	-	CASSQSSGGGNTIYF	TGTGCCAGCAGCCAAAGCTCCGGTGGTGGAAACACCATATATTTT
TRBV5-4	TRBJ2-1	-	-	CASSPQVLSYNEQFF	TGTGCCAGCAGCCCACAGGTCCTCTCCTACAATGAGCAGTTCTTC
TRBV19	TRBJ1-5	-	-	CASRGAGSGNQPQHF	TGTGCCAGTAGGGGTGCAGGGTCGGGCAATCAGCCCCAGCATTTT
TRBV5-4	TRBJ1-2	-	-	CASSLEGDGYTF	TGTGCCAGCAGCTTGGAAGGAGATGGCTACACCTTC
TRBV5-1	TRBJ2-7	-	TRBD1	CASSLGGQGSYEQYF	TGCGCCAGCAGCTTGGGGGGACAGGGATCGTACGAGCAGTACTTC
TRBV10-3	TRBJ2-1	few	-	CAISDELLYNEQFF	TGTGCCATCAGTGATGAGTTACTATACAATGAGCAGTTCTTC
TRBV10-3	TRBJ2-3	-	-	CAISRQSSTDTQYF	TGTGCCATCAGTCGACAGAGTAGCACAGATACGCAGTATTTT
TRBV29-1	TRBJ2-7	-	TRBD2	CSVEKAERELSYEQYF	TGCAGCGTTGAAAAAGCAGAGCGGGAGCTCTCCTACGAGCAGTACTTC
TRBV9	TRBJ2-5	-	-	CASSSSPQGRETQYF	TGTGCCAGCAGCTCGAGTCCACAGGGAAGGGAGACCCAGTACTTC
TRBV15	TRBJ1-2	-	TRBD1	CATSRRDRAKGGYTF	TGTGCCACCAGCAGACGGGACAGGGCAAAGGGTGGCTACACCTTC
TRBV2	TRBJ1-3	once	-	CASSEAGQGPQNTIYF	TGTGCCAGCAGTGAAGCGGGTCAGGGGCCCCAAAACACCATATATTTT
TRBV24-1	TRBJ2-3	-	TRBD1	CATSDRTGGTDTQYF	TGTGCCACCAGTGACCGGACAGGGGGCACAGATACGCAGTATTTT
TRBV12-3/TRBV12-4	TRBJ1-1	-	-	CASSFLGDTEAFF	TGTGCCAGCAGTTTCTTAGGGGACACTGAAGCTTTCTTT
TRBV11-3	TRBJ2-5	-	-	CASSRSGYETQYF	TGTGCCAGCAGCCGTTCGGGATACGAGACCCAGTACTTC
TRBV27	TRBJ1-2	few	-	CASSLSARGAGYTF	TGTGCCAGCAGTTTATCGGCTAGGGGTGCTGGCTACACCTTC
TRBV9	TRBJ1-3	-	-	CASSSETDAVNTIYF	TGTGCCAGCAGCTCGGAGACCGATGCGGTGAACACCATATATTTT
TRBV6-6	TRBJ1-1	-	-	CASSYSAGGNTEAFF	TGTGCCAGCAGTTACTCGGCAGGTGGGAACACTGAAGCTTTCTTT
TRBV4-1	TRBJ2-7	-	-	CASSQDQAGFYEQYF	TGCGCCAGCAGCCAAGATCAAGCGGGCTTCTACGAGCAGTACTTC
TRBV7-3	TRBJ1-2	-	-	CASSPRFGYGYTF	TGTGCCAGCAGCCCCCGTTTCGGGTACGGCTACACCTTC
TRBV4-1	TRBJ2-7	few	TRBD1	CASSLRTGNYEQYF	TGCGCCAGCAGCCTCCGGACAGGTAACTACGAGCAGTACTTC
TRBV15	TRBJ1-1	-	TRBD1	CATSTGGTGDTEAFF	TGTGCCACCAGCACTGGAGGGACAGGGGACACTGAAGCTTTCTTT
TRBV3-1/TRBV3-2	TRBJ2-7	-	TRBD2	CASSQSGGAGYEQYF	TGTGCCAGCAGCCAAAGCGGGGGGGCAGGTTACGAGCAGTACTTC
TRBV18	TRBJ1-1	-	TRBD1	CASSVQGAIAEAFF	TGTGCCAGCTCCGTGCAGGGGGCGATTGCTGAAGCTTTCTTT
TRBV3-1/TRBV3-2	TRBJ1-6	-	-	CASSQGTGNSPLHF	TGTGCCAGCAGCCAAGGTACGGGGAATTCACCCCTCCACTTT
TRBV11-3	TRBJ2-3	-	TRBD2	CASSFVPGGNTDTQYF	TGTGCCAGCAGCTTCGTCCCGGGGGGGAACACAGATACGCAGTATTTT
TRBV15	TRBJ2-3	once	TRBD1	CATSRADRPDTQYF	TGTGCCACCAGCAGAGCGGACAGGCCAGATACGCAGTATTTT